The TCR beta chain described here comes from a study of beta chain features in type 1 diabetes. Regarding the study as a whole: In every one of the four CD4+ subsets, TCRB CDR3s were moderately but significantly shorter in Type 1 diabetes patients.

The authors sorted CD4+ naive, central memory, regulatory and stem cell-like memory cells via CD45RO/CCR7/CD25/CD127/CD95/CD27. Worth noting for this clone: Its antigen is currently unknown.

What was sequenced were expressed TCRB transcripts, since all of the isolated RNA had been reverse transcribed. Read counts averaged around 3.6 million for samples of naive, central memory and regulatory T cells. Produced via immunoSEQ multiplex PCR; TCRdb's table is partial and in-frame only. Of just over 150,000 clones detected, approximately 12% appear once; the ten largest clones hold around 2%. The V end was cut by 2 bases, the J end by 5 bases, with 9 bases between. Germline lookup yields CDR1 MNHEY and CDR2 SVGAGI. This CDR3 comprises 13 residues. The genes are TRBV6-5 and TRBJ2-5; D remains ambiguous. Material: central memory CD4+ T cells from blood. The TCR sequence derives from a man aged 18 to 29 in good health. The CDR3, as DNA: TGTGCCAGCAGTTACGTCGGGTGGGAGACCCAGTACTTC. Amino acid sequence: CASSYVGWETQYF.